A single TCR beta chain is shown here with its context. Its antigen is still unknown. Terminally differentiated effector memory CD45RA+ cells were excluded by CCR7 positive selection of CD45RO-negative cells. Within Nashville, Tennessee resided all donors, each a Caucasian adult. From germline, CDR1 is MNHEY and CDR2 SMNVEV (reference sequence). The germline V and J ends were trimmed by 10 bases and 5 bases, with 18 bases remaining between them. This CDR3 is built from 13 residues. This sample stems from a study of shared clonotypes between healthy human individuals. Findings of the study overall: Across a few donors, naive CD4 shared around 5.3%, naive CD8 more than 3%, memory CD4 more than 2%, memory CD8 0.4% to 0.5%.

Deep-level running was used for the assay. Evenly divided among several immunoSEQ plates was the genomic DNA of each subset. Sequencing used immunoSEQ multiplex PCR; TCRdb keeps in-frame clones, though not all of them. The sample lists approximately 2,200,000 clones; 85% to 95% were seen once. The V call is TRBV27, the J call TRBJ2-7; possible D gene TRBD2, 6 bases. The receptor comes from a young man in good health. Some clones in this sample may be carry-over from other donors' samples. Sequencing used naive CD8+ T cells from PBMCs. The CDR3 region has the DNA TGTGCCACCTCGATCGGGGGTCTCGACGAGCAGTACTTC. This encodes CATSIGGLDEQYF.